This passage covers 18 T cell receptor beta chains from one sample sequenced in a study of neurological immune-mediated disorders. TCRdb fed the 5' RACE reads into MiXCR, producing one record per CDR3 protein. In the table there are tens of thousands of distinct CDR3 sequences, roughly 5% of which are singletons. Material for sequencing was CD4+ T cells from blood. These receptors came from a man between 18 and 35 years old in good health.

This clonotype was recorded many times. The chain employs TRBV6-5 and TRBJ1-3; TRBD1 is a possible D gene (5 bases). The CDR3 has 14 residues. Germline V lookup: CDR1 MNHEY, CDR2 SVGAGI. V gave up 7 bases and J gave up 2 bases, with 12 bases separating them. CDR3 in DNA: TGTGCCAGCACAGGGAGCAGGGCTGGAAACACCATATATTTT. This sequence encodes CASTGSRAGNTIYF.

This clonotype was recorded many times. The junction does not match germline at one end; this may be a read error. V gene TRBV7-3 combines with J gene TRBJ2-1; possibly TRBD2 for D (5 bases). The CDR3 is made up of 12 amino acids. CDR1 is SGHTA, CDR2 FQGTGA, per germline. The CDR3 nucleotides read TGTGCCAGCAGCTCTAGCTACAGTGAGCAGTTCTTC. This sequence encodes CASSSSYSEQFF.

The sample holds many counts of this clonotype. The chain uses TRBV5-1 and TRBJ1-2, with D uncertain. The germline CDR1 and CDR2 sequences are SGHRS and YFSETQ. The length of the CDR3 is 14 residues. V was shortened by 3 bases and J by 4 bases, with 13 bases between the two germline ends. CDR3 residues: CASSSREGRYGYTF. CDR3 bases: TGCGCCAGCAGCTCTCGGGAAGGTCGCTATGGCTACACCTTC. The full variable domain, with the rest looked up from reference TRBV5-1 and TRBJ1-2, is KAGVTQTPRYLIKTRGQQVTLSCSPISGHRSVSWYQQTPGQGLQFLFEYFSETQRNKGNFPGRFSGRQFSNSRSEMNVSTLELGDSALYLCASSSREGRYGYTFGSGTRLTVV.

Many counts were recorded for this clonotype. The gene calls are TRBV20-1 and TRBJ1-2; D remains ambiguous. The CDR3 length is 10 residues. Germline CDR1 reads DFQATT; CDR2 reads SNEGSKA (reference sequence). The CDR3 spells CSASYYGYTF. The DNA for the CDR3 is TGCAGCGCATCTTACTATGGCTACACCTTC.

The sample holds many counts of this clonotype. The rearrangement joins TRBV5-1 to TRBJ1-1; D is ambiguous. Germline V gives CDR1 SGHRS, CDR2 YFSETQ. Deletions cut 0 bases from V and 5 bases from J, with 14 bases between. The CDR3 has 15 residues. The CDR3 DNA is TGCGCCAGCAGCTTGGTCCCGGGATTGAGAACTGAAGCTTTCTTT. Its translation: CASSLVPGLRTEAFF. The full variable domain, with the rest looked up from reference TRBV5-1 and TRBJ1-1, is KAGVTQTPRYLIKTRGQQVTLSCSPISGHRSVSWYQQTPGQGLQFLFEYFSETQRNKGNFPGRFSGRQFSNSRSEMNVSTLELGDSALYLCASSLVPGLRTEAFFGQGTRLTVV.

J is TRBJ2-5 and V is TRBV30; 8 positions agree with TRBD1. V shed 6 bases and J 5 bases; nucleotides not matched to a gene: 14. This CDR3 has 15 amino acids. Looked up from germline, CDR1 is GTSNPN and CDR2 is SVGIG (reference sequence). The CDR3 loop reads CACNDPGGRSETQYF. The CDR3 nucleotides are TGTGCCTGTAACGACCCAGGGGGCCGATCGGAGACCCAGTACTTC.

This clonotype was observed at least ten times. This rearrangement joins TRBV7-2 to TRBJ1-5; D unresolved. Per the germline V gene, CDR1 is SGHTA and CDR2 is FQGNSA. The CDR3 consists of 15 residues. V shed 2 bases and J shed 0 bases, with 8 bases lying between them. CDR3 residues: CASSLNLGSNQPQHF. In nucleotides, the CDR3 is TGTGCCAGCAGCTTAAACCTGGGTAGCAATCAGCCCCAGCATTTT.

A few counts support this clonotype. The chain is built from TRBV7-2 and TRBJ2-1, with 9 bases aligning to TRBD1. The ends lost 2 bases at V and 7 bases at J; junction bases unmatched: 3. Germline V gives CDR1 SGHTA, CDR2 FQGNSA. The CDR3 has 14 amino acids. CDR3 DNA sequence: TGTGCCAGCAGCTTATTGACAGGGGGGAATGAGCAGTTCTTC. This encodes CASSLLTGGNEQFF.

This clonotype showed up many times. J is TRBJ2-7 and V is TRBV18; D not resolved. Germline CDR1 and CDR2: KGHSH and LQKENI. V dropped 6 bases and J dropped 2 bases, with 11 bases sitting between them. This CDR3 has 13 residues. Here the CDR3 DNA reads TGTGCCAGCTCCCCGACGGACGCCTACGAGCAGTACTTC. Translating it yields CASSPTDAYEQYF.

This clonotype was observed many times. The rearrangement uses TRBV5-6 and TRBJ1-2; 7 positions match TRBD1. Trimming cost V 4 bases and J 5 bases; bases outside gene matches: 11. Germline V gene lookup returns CDR1 SGHDT and CDR2 YYEEEE. This CDR3 comprises 15 residues. CDR3 protein: CASSPTWDSGYGYTF. The CDR3 nucleotides are TGTGCCAGCAGCCCCACCTGGGACAGTGGTTATGGCTACACCTTC.

The table lists this clonotype with many counts. The rearrangement links TRBV6-5 to TRBJ1-2; no clear D. Between the trimmed V and J ends, which lost 2 bases and 8 bases, there was a span of 15 bases. From germline, CDR1 is MNHEY and CDR2 SVGAGI. This CDR3 is built from 14 residues. CDR3 DNA: TGTGCCAGCAGTTACGGCTCCGGCCTCCGGGGCTACACCTTC. Its protein product is CASSYGSGLRGYTF.

This sequence joins TRBV5-5 and TRBJ1-5, with D uncertain. V dropped 4 bases and J dropped 3 bases, with 14 bases sitting between them. CDR3 length: 15 amino acids. From germline, CDR1 is SGHKS and CDR2 YYEKEE (reference sequence). The CDR3 coding sequence is TGTGCCAGCAGCCCGCGGGGTGAAGCCAATCAGCCCCAGCATTTT. It specifies CASSPRGEANQPQHF.

This clonotype came up many times. This chain joins TRBV7-2 and TRBJ1-2; possibly TRBD1 for D (6 bases). Germline V gene sequence: CDR1 SGHTA, CDR2 FQGNSA. The CDR3 loop spans 12 amino acids. The V and J ends lost 3 bases and 6 bases respectively, with 8 bases between them. The CDR3 region is CASSLGGNGYTF. The CDR3 region has the DNA TGTGCCAGCAGCTTGGGGGGCAATGGCTACACCTTC.

This clonotype was recorded at least ten times. V gene TRBV6-6 combines with J gene TRBJ1-6, with 9 bases identical to TRBD1. The CDR3 has 15 residues. The V gene end was trimmed by 6 bases and the J gene end by 7 bases; junction bases not matched to a gene: 7. Germline CDR1 is MNHNY and CDR2 is SVGAGI (reference sequence). The CDR3 here is CASSRTGDSNSPLHF. CDR3 nucleotides: TGTGCCAGCAGCAGGACAGGGGATTCGAATTCACCCCTCCACTTT.

This clonotype occurred many times. The genes are TRBV5-1 and TRBJ2-5; D may correspond to TRBD1 or TRBD2 (5 bases each). The CDR3 runs to 14 residues. The V end lost 4 bases, the J end lost 0 bases, and 10 bases lay between the germline ends. Looked up from germline, CDR1 is SGHRS and CDR2 is YFSETQ. The CDR3 is CASSPGTHQETQYF. The CDR3 DNA sequence: TGCGCCAGCAGCCCCGGGACGCACCAAGAGACCCAGTACTTC.

There are a few counts of this clonotype. Relative to the germline gene, one junction end is altered; a read error may explain this. The V call is TRBV7-2, the J call TRBJ2-7; D remains unclear. In germline, CDR1 is SGHTA, CDR2 FQGNSA. This CDR3 is 12 amino acids long. CDR3 amino acids: CANSLSSPEQYF. The DNA of the CDR3 is TGTGCCAACAGCTTATCGTCCCCCGAGCAGTACTTC.

This clonotype was counted at least ten times. This chain joins TRBV14 and TRBJ1-2; TRBD1 aligns across 7 bases. Germline-derived CDR1 and CDR2 are SGHDN and FVKESK. The CDR3 runs to 12 residues. Unmatched junction bases numbered 7, after V lost 8 bases and J lost 7 bases. CDR3 bases: TGTGCCAGCGGGACAGCGGGACTTGGCTACACCTTC. Amino acid sequence: CASGTAGLGYTF.

This clonotype appeared many times. J is TRBJ2-2 and V is TRBV7-2; 8 positions agree with TRBD2. The CDR3 is 15 amino acids. Germline V CDR1 and CDR2: SGHTA, FQGNSA. V shed 4 bases, J shed 6 bases, and the junction held 7 bases outside the gene matches. CDR3 loop: CASSYMAGGPGELFF. Here the CDR3 DNA reads TGTGCCAGCAGCTACATGGCGGGGGGTCCCGGGGAGCTGTTTTTT.